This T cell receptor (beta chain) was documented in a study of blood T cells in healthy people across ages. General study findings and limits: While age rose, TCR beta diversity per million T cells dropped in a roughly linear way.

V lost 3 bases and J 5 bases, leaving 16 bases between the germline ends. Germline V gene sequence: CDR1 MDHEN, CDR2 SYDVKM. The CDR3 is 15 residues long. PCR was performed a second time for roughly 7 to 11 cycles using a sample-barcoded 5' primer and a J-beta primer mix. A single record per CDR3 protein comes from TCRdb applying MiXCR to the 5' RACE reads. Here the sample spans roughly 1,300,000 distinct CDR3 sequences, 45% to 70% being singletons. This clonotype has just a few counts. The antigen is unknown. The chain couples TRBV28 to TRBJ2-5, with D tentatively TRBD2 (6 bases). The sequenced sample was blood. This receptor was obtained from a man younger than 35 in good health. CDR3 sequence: CASSLAAGFRETQYF. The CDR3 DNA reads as TGTGCCAGCAGTTTGGCCGCGGGGTTTAGGGAGACCCAGTACTTC.